One sample yielded the 24 T cell receptor beta chains listed below, sequenced in a study of OX40 agonist ivuxolimab in advanced cancers. Profiled with immunoSEQ multiplex PCR; TCRdb holds only in-frame clones, not every one. The table records roughly 50,000 clones, about 81% of them present only once. The starting material was CD4+ or CD8+ T cells sorted from blood, obtained in a trial of the OX40 agonist ivuxolimab. Every receptor here comes from an adult with an advanced solid tumor such as melanoma, head and neck, liver or kidney cancer.

The chain links TRBV10-3 to TRBJ1-2; the D is unclear. This CDR3 contains 16 residues. V was pared by 4 bases and J by 0 bases, with 15 bases between. Germline CDR1 ENHRY, CDR2 SYGVKD. The CDR3 loop is CAISVNTGEANYGYTF. DNA of the CDR3: TGTGCCATCAGTGTAAACACGGGTGAAGCTAACTATGGCTACACCTTC.

The J gene is TRBJ2-5, the V gene TRBV5-5, with no clear D. This CDR3 has 14 residues. Trimming removed 3 bases at V and 5 bases at J, with 14 bases between. Germline loops: CDR1 SGHKS, CDR2 YYEKEE (reference sequence). The CDR3 protein is CASSSQAHSETQYF. In nucleotides, the CDR3 is TGTGCCAGCAGCTCCCAGGCCCACTCGGAGACCCAGTACTTC.

The chain links TRBV7-2 to TRBJ1-6; D unclear. CDR3 length: 15 amino acids. The V gene's germline CDR1 is SGHTA and CDR2 FQGNSA. Deletions cut 5 bases from V and 5 bases from J, with 13 bases between. CDR3 nucleotides: TGTGCCAGCAGCATCCGGGCCCCTGATAATTCACCCCTCCACTTT. Translation: CASSIRAPDNSPLHF.

The chain combines TRBV5-1 with TRBJ2-1, with 9 bases identical to TRBD2. Germline V lookup: CDR1 SGHRS, CDR2 YFSETQ. This CDR3 comprises 14 residues. The V gene end was trimmed by 1 base and the J gene end by 16 bases; junction bases not matched to a gene: 12. The CDR3 loop reads CASSLIGAGGLYFF. CDR3 DNA sequence: TGCGCCAGCAGCTTGATCGGAGCGGGAGGACTGTATTTCTTC.

The chain carries TRBV7-8 and TRBJ2-7; possibly TRBD1 for D (6 bases). Germline loops: CDR1 SGHVS, CDR2 FQNEAQ. Between the trimmed V and J ends, which lost 4 bases and 6 bases, there was a span of 16 bases. This CDR3 contains 14 residues. The CDR3 protein is CASSSSPAGVEQYF. CDR3 bases: TGTGCCAGCAGCTCCAGCCCGGCAGGGGTCGAGCAGTACTTC.

The chain carries TRBV5-1 and TRBJ1-2; D gene unclear. V dropped 0 bases and J dropped 4 bases, with 10 bases sitting between them. The CDR3 sequence is 14 residues long. Germline values: CDR1 SGHRS, CDR2 YFSETQ. The CDR3 nucleotides are TGCGCCAGCAGCTTGGCTTTGGAGACCTATGGCTACACCTTC. Its translation is CASSLALETYGYTF.

V and J are TRBV15 and TRBJ2-1, with 8 bases matching TRBD1. The CDR3 is 17 residues long. J gave up 6 bases and V 3 bases, and 13 bases lay outside the gene matches. Germline loops: CDR1 LNHNV, CDR2 YYDKDF (reference sequence). The CDR3 DNA follows: TGTGCCACCAGCAGGGGACGGACAGGGTTGTGGTTCAATGAGCAGTTCTTC. Translated, it gives CATSRGRTGLWFNEQFF. The full variable domain, in which reference TRBV15 and TRBJ2-1 provide the parts outside the CDR3, is DAMVIQNPRYQVTQFGKPVTLSCSQTLNHNVMYWYQQKSSQAPKLLFHYYDKDFNNEADTPDNFQSRRPNTSFCFLDIRSPGLGDTAMYLCATSRGRTGLWFNEQFFGPGTRLTVL.

The chain couples TRBV9 to TRBJ2-2, with 8 bases lining up with TRBD2. Trimming at V came to 0 bases and at J to 5 bases, leaving 15 bases not matched to a gene. Germline V gene data show CDR1 as SGDLS and CDR2 as YYNGEE. The CDR3 has 19 amino acids. DNA for the CDR3: TGTGCCAGCAGCGTAGCCCCCGCCAGCGGGAGCAGGTGGACCGGGGAGCTGTTTTTT. Translating it yields CASSVAPASGSRWTGELFF.

In this sample, this clone turned up once. Other DNA variants within this sample encode the same CDR3. The chain is built from TRBV19 and TRBJ2-1; D gene unclear. There are 13 residues in the CDR3. Germline CDR1 LNHDA, CDR2 SQIVND (reference sequence). Trimming took 5 bases from V and 5 from J, leaving 10 bases between them. The CDR3 region is CASSLGPDNEQFF. The CDR3 DNA follows: TGTGCCAGTAGTCTCGGACCTGACAATGAGCAGTTCTTC.

The chain carries TRBV6-5 and TRBJ1-1, with 9 bases identical to TRBD1. This CDR3 comprises 15 residues. J was trimmed by 5 bases and V by 5 bases; bases with no gene match: 9. The V gene's germline CDR1 is MNHEY and CDR2 SVGAGI. CDR3: CASSLAGQGLTEAFF. CDR3 bases: TGTGCCAGCAGTCTCGCGGGACAGGGATTAACTGAAGCTTTCTTT.

The CDR3 nucleotides read TGTGCCAGCAGTGTGTCAGGGGGCTCTGGGGCCAACGTCCTGACTTTC. It codes for CASSVSGGSGANVLTF. The chain joins TRBV25-1 to TRBJ2-6; TRBD1 matches at 7 bases. The CDR3 extends over 16 amino acids. With V trimmed by 4 bases and J by 0 bases, 3 bases remained unmatched. From germline, CDR1 is MGHDK and CDR2 SYGVNS.

The chain combines TRBV6-6 with TRBJ1-2; TRBD1 agrees at 7 bases. V lost 4 bases and J lost 6; bases outside the gene matches: 5. The CDR3 spans 13 residues. Germline CDR1 and CDR2: MNHNY and SVGAGI (reference sequence). The CDR3: CASSLGGGDGYTF. The CDR3, as DNA: TGTGCCAGCAGTTTAGGGGGCGGGGATGGCTACACCTTC.

The chain links TRBV5-4 to TRBJ1-1; TRBD1 is a possible D gene (5 bases). The CDR3 extends over 14 amino acids. V was shortened by 4 bases and J by 2 bases, with 12 bases between the two germline ends. Looked up from germline, CDR1 is SGHNT and CDR2 is YYREEE (reference sequence). CDR3 sequence: CASSRGLLNTEAFF. The DNA of the CDR3 is TGTGCCAGCAGCCGGGGACTGCTCAACACTGAAGCTTTCTTT.

The chain carries TRBV11-3 and TRBJ2-1, with TRBD2 identical over 7 bases. Per the germline V gene, CDR1 is SGHNT and CDR2 is YENEEA. V trimming: 1 base; J trimming: 9 bases; junction bases outside the gene matches: 3. The CDR3 runs 13 residues. Written as DNA, the CDR3 is TGTGCCAGCAGCTTAGGACTAGCCGGTGAGCAGTTCTTC. It codes for CASSLGLAGEQFF.

V usage is TRBV5-1 and J usage is TRBJ1-3; D is undetermined. The CDR3 is made up of 15 amino acids. Germline CDR1 is SGHRS and CDR2 is YFSETQ. Trimming pared 0 bases from V and 0 bases from J, leaving 7 bases between. For the CDR3, the DNA is TGCGCCAGCAGCTTGGAACCGAACTCTGGAAACACCATATATTTT. It codes for CASSLEPNSGNTIYF.

V is TRBV11-2 and J is TRBJ2-6, with D unresolved. Germline V lookup: CDR1 SGHAT, CDR2 FQNNGV. The CDR3 covers 18 residues. Trimming removed 5 bases at V and 1 base at J, with 18 bases between. The CDR3 spells CASSRSLWDISGANVLTF. CDR3 nucleotide sequence: TGTGCCAGCAGCCGCAGTTTGTGGGATATTTCTGGGGCCAACGTCCTGACTTTC.

The rearrangement uses TRBV9 and TRBJ2-5; 8 bases agree with TRBD1. CDR3 size: 21 residues. CDR1 SGDLS and CDR2 YYNGEE come from the germline V gene. The V gene end was trimmed by 0 bases and the J gene end by 0 bases; junction bases not matched to a gene: 19. The CDR3 sequence is CASSVAFSRGRSVTYQETQYF. CDR3 DNA: TGTGCCAGCAGCGTAGCGTTCTCCAGGGGGCGCAGCGTTACATACCAAGAGACCCAGTACTTC.

The chain is built from TRBV6-5 and TRBJ1-5; the D gene is possibly TRBD1 (6 bases). V was shortened by 0 bases and J by 4 bases, with 13 bases between the two germline ends. CDR1 and CDR2 from the germline V gene are MNHEY and SVGAGI. The CDR3 spans 16 residues. CDR3 in amino acids: CASSYSISDRNQPQHF. Written as DNA, the CDR3 is TGTGCCAGCAGTTACTCGATCTCGGACAGAAATCAGCCCCAGCATTTT.

The chain recombines TRBV6-5 with TRBJ1-4; the match to TRBD1 covers 7 bases. Trimming at V came to 6 bases and at J to 3 bases, leaving 4 bases not matched to a gene. Germline lookup yields CDR1 MNHEY and CDR2 SVGAGI. This CDR3 comprises 14 residues. DNA for the CDR3: TGTGCCAGCAGGGGGGACAGCTCTAATGAAAAACTGTTTTTT. It yields the protein CASRGDSSNEKLFF.

This chain joins TRBV7-9 and TRBJ2-1, with D possibly TRBD1 on 6 matching bases. Deletions cut 6 bases from V and 7 bases from J, with 7 bases between. The CDR3 spans 11 residues. CDR1 SEHNR and CDR2 FQNEAQ come from the germline V gene (reference sequence). Written as DNA, the CDR3 is TGTGCCAGCAGTACAGGGAATGAGCAGTTCTTC. Encoded protein: CASSTGNEQFF. Supplemented by reference TRBV7-9 and TRBJ2-1, the full variable domain reads DTGVSQNPRHKITKRGQNVTFRCDPISEHNRLYWYRQTLGQGPEFLTYFQNEAQLEKSRLLSDRFSAERPKGSFSTLEIQRTEQGDSAMYLCASSTGNEQFFGPGTRLTVL.

The chain couples TRBV7-9 to TRBJ1-1; D ambiguous. The ends were cut back, 1 base at V and 1 base at J, with 4 bases in the middle. The CDR3 covers 13 residues. Germline V gene data show CDR1 as SEHNR and CDR2 as FQNEAQ (reference sequence). The CDR3 coding sequence is TGTGCCAGCAGCTTAGAGCGGAACACTGAAGCTTTCTTT. Translating it yields CASSLERNTEAFF.

The chain couples TRBV6-6 to TRBJ2-6; D is perhaps TRBD1 or TRBD2 (5 bases each). V gave up 6 bases and J gave up 0 bases, with 9 bases separating them. This CDR3 contains 15 residues. Germline CDR1 and CDR2: MNHNY and SVGAGI (reference sequence). CDR3 DNA sequence: TGTGCCAGCAGGTCAGGGAGCTCTGGGGCCAACGTCCTGACTTTC. This codes for CASRSGSSGANVLTF.

This clone was observed a single time. The rearrangement joins TRBV12-5 to TRBJ2-7; D could derive from TRBD1 or TRBD2 (5 bases each). The CDR3 covers 16 residues. Trimming took off 0 bases at V and 0 bases at J, with 12 bases between the two ends. Germline CDR1 and CDR2: LGHNT and FRNRAP. The DNA of the CDR3 is TGTGCTAGTGGTTTGGTAGTGGGACGACCCTCCTACGAGCAGTACTTC. Amino acid sequence: CASGLVVGRPSYEQYF.

The chain links TRBV11-3 to TRBJ1-2, with TRBD1 as a possible D gene (6 bases). Germline CDR1 SGHNT, CDR2 YENEEA. Trimming cost V 5 bases and J 5 bases, with 9 bases left between them. CDR3 length equals 12 residues. The CDR3 nucleotides read TGTGCCAGCAGCCCGGGGGCTTATGGCTACACCTTC. Translated, it gives CASSPGAYGYTF.